A single sample gave rise to the 11 T cell receptor beta chains below, sequenced in a study of T-cell memory formation after mild COVID-19. TCRdb re-called the 5' RACE reads through MiXCR, storing one row per CDR3 protein. The sample lists 250,000 to 350,000 distinct CDR3 sequences; about a sixth were seen once. The sample taken for sequencing was PBMCs or a T cell subset sorted from them (not recorded which). These receptors originate from a man younger than 35 who had mild COVID-19 (a few samples of this study predate the infection). Cell type and time point are not known.

The rearrangement links TRBV10-2 to TRBJ2-1; D ambiguous. Looked up from germline, CDR1 is WSHSY and CDR2 is SAAADI. The CDR3 runs 11 residues. With 2 bases removed from V and 10 bases from J, the gap between germline ends came to 6 bases. This chain's CDR3 is CASSEVGEQFF. The CDR3 DNA is TGCGCCAGCAGTGAGGTGGGAGAGCAGTTCTTC.

This clonotype was found many times. V is TRBV2 and J is TRBJ2-7; TRBD2 is a possible D gene (7 bases). V lost 4 bases to trimming and J lost 2 bases, with 9 bases between them. This CDR3 is built from 13 residues. From germline, CDR1 is SNHLY and CDR2 FYNNEI. The CDR3 DNA is TGTGCCAGCAGTGGGGGGGGCCCCTACGAGCAGTACTTC. Its translation is CASSGGGPYEQYF.

This clonotype was seen only a few times. The chain has TRBV5-1 and TRBJ1-2, with D possibly matching TRBD1 (5 bases). V lost 1 base and J lost 6, with 10 bases in between. This CDR3 has 13 residues. The germline V gene encodes CDR1 SGHRS and CDR2 YFSETQ. CDR3: CASSLWQGHGYTF. DNA of the CDR3: TGCGCCAGCAGCTTGTGGCAGGGTCATGGCTACACCTTC.

The genes are TRBV7-2 and TRBJ2-2; D is uncertain. This CDR3 has 12 residues. CDR1 is SGHTA and CDR2 is FQGNSA in the germline V gene. Between the trimmed V and J ends, which lost 1 base and 7 bases, there was a span of 4 bases. The CDR3 reads CASSLDYGELFF. Here the CDR3 DNA reads TGTGCCAGCAGCTTAGACTACGGGGAGCTGTTTTTT.

V gene TRBV29-1 combines with J gene TRBJ2-1, with D perhaps matching TRBD2 (6 bases). The V end lost 7 bases, the J end lost 4 bases, and 14 bases lay between the germline ends. CDR1 SQVTM and CDR2 ANQGSEA come from the germline V gene. The CDR3 sequence is 13 residues long. The CDR3 here is CSAKAGSYNEQFF. As DNA, the CDR3 is TGCAGCGCGAAGGCCGGGAGTTACAATGAGCAGTTCTTC.

This sequence joins TRBV2 and TRBJ1-1; tentative D call: TRBD1 (5 bases). The V and J ends lost 3 bases and 2 bases respectively, with 10 bases between them. Germline V gives CDR1 SNHLY, CDR2 FYNNEI. The CDR3 runs 14 residues. The CDR3 DNA sequence: TGTGCCAGCAGTGACTGGCAGGGCAACACTGAAGCTTTCTTT. Protein sequence: CASSDWQGNTEAFF.

This clonotype has just a few counts. The chain joins TRBV7-9 to TRBJ2-1; 9 bases map to TRBD1. The germline gives CDR1 SEHNR, CDR2 FQNEAQ (reference sequence). There are 13 residues in the CDR3. The J segment lost 7 bases and the V segment lost 5 bases, leaving 3 bases of the junction unmatched. CDR3 in amino acids: CASSVDRGNEQFF. CDR3 in DNA: TGTGCCAGCAGCGTGGACAGGGGAAATGAGCAGTTCTTC.

This sequence joins TRBV27 and TRBJ2-3; TRBD2 matches at 8 bases. Germline CDR1 is MNHEY and CDR2 is SMNVEV (reference sequence). The J segment lost 1 base and the V segment lost 7 bases, leaving 10 bases of the junction unmatched. CDR3 length equals 16 residues. The CDR3 coding sequence is TGTGCCAGCATCTCCCACCCGACTAGCGGCACAGATACGCAGTATTTT. It translates to CASISHPTSGTDTQYF.

This clonotype was seen a few times. This chain links TRBV5-1 with TRBJ2-7, with 8 bases fitting TRBD1. The CDR3 covers 13 residues. The junction had 6 bases not matched to a gene; V was cut back by 3 bases and J by 7 bases. Per germline, CDR1 SGHRS and CDR2 YFSETQ. The DNA for the CDR3 is TGCGCCAGCAGCTCCGGACAGGGAAGTGAGCAGTACGTC. Translation: CASSSGQGSEQYV.

This clonotype was seen more than once but under ten times. The rearrangement links TRBV20-1 to TRBJ2-2, with 8 bases fitting TRBD1. Unmatched junction bases numbered 6, after V lost 6 bases and J lost 3 bases. Germline V lookup: CDR1 DFQATT, CDR2 SNEGSKA (reference sequence). The CDR3 covers 14 residues. The CDR3 reads CSARTGKYTGELFF. In DNA, the CDR3 is TGCAGTGCCAGGACAGGGAAGTACACCGGGGAGCTGTTTTTT.

This clonotype was observed a handful of times. The gene calls are TRBV6-6 and TRBJ2-7, with D perhaps matching TRBD1 (5 bases). This CDR3 has 15 residues. Looked up from germline, CDR1 is MNHNY and CDR2 is SVGAGI (reference sequence). V was clipped by 2 bases and J by 4 bases, with 15 bases between them. The DNA of the CDR3 is TGTGCCAGCAGTTACCGCAGGGATTCGATGTACGAGCAGTACTTC. Protein sequence: CASSYRRDSMYEQYF.